These 23 T cell receptor beta chains originate from one sample sequenced in a study of OX40 agonist ivuxolimab in advanced cancers. Data came from immunoSEQ multiplex PCR; TCRdb stores just in-frame clones and leaves some out. The sample yields about 95,000 clones, roughly 90% seen once. The sequenced sample was CD4+ or CD8+ T cells sorted from blood, obtained in a trial of the OX40 agonist ivuxolimab. The receptors were gathered from an adult with an advanced solid tumor such as melanoma, head and neck, liver or kidney cancer.

The chain uses TRBV5-4 and TRBJ2-1; D is unresolved. Germline V gives CDR1 SGHNT, CDR2 YYREEE (reference sequence). V was shortened by 5 bases and J by 10 bases, with 13 bases between the two germline ends. The CDR3 contains 12 residues. CDR3 nucleotides: TGTGCCAGCAGACTGCTAGTAGGGGAGCAGTTCTTC. Protein product: CASRLLVGEQFF.

This clone occurred once. The rearrangement uses TRBV5-1 and TRBJ2-7; 13 bases are shared with TRBD2. Per the germline V gene, CDR1 is SGHRS and CDR2 is YFSETQ. This CDR3 contains 15 residues. V gave up 4 bases and J gave up 2 bases; unmatched junction bases: 3. CDR3 DNA: TGCGCCAGCAGCGCGGGACTAGCGGGAACCTACGAGCAGTACTTC. Its protein is CASSAGLAGTYEQYF.

The V call is TRBV11-1, the J call TRBJ2-1; D perhaps matches TRBD1 (5 bases). CDR3 length equals 14 residues. V was cut by 6 bases and J by 6 bases, with 15 bases left in between. Germline CDR1 reads SGHAT; CDR2 reads FQDESV (reference sequence). The CDR3 DNA follows: TGTGCCAGCAGTCAACTGCAGGGCCGCAATGAGCAGTTCTTC. Protein: CASSQLQGRNEQFF.

The chain has TRBV5-8 and TRBJ2-7; D may match TRBD1 or TRBD2 (5 bases each). The germline gives CDR1 SGHTS, CDR2 YDEGEE. This CDR3 has 13 residues. Trimming removed 9 bases at V and 4 bases at J, with 17 bases between. The CDR3 nucleotides are TGTGCCACCTCCCGACGGGGCTCTTACGAGCAGTACTTC. Residues: CATSRRGSYEQYF.

V is TRBV6-1 and J is TRBJ1-1; tentatively, D is TRBD1 (6 bases). Trimming removed 6 bases at V and 1 base at J, with 9 bases between. The CDR3 extends over 13 amino acids. CDR1 is MNHNS, CDR2 SASEGT, per germline. The DNA of the CDR3 is TGTGCCAGCAGCGCACAGGGGAACACTGAAGCTTTCTTT. Translation gives CASSAQGNTEAFF.

The V and J genes are TRBV5-8 and TRBJ2-1; 11 bases fit TRBD2. V gave up 0 bases and J gave up 0 bases; unmatched junction bases: 5. CDR3 length: 18 amino acids. Germline lookup yields CDR1 SGHTS and CDR2 YDEGEE. CDR3 sequence: CASSLGLAGLSSYNEQFF. The CDR3 bases are TGTGCCAGCAGCTTGGGACTAGCGGGATTAAGCTCCTACAATGAGCAGTTCTTC. The variable domain in full, completed from reference TRBV5-8 and TRBJ2-1, reads EAGVTQSPTHLIKTRGQQATLRCSPISGHTSVYWYQQALGLGLQFLLWYDEGEERNRGNFPPRFSGRQFPNYSSELNVNALELEDSALYLCASSLGLAGLSSYNEQFFGPGTRLTVL.

This clone was picked up one time. The V call is TRBV19, the J call TRBJ2-7; D call uncertain. Trimming took off 6 bases at V and 3 bases at J, with 9 bases between the two ends. The CDR3 extends over 12 amino acids. Looked up from germline, CDR1 is LNHDA and CDR2 is SQIVND (reference sequence). CDR3 coding DNA: TGTGCCAGTAGCCCGGACCACTACGAGCAGTACTTC. This translates into CASSPDHYEQYF.

The chain couples TRBV6-5 to TRBJ1-1; D gene ambiguous. Germline V gene data show CDR1 as MNHEY and CDR2 as SVGAGI. V lost 4 bases, J lost 2 bases, and 14 bases lay in between. The CDR3 spans 15 residues. The CDR3 bases are TGTGCCAGCAGTTCCGGATCGGGAGCAAACACTGAAGCTTTCTTT. Its translation is CASSSGSGANTEAFF.

The rearrangement joins TRBV28 to TRBJ2-5, with 10 positions matching TRBD2. This CDR3 is 17 amino acids long. The V segment lost 6 bases and the J segment 2 bases; nucleotides outside the gene matches: 12. Germline CDR1 MDHEN, CDR2 SYDVKM. Here the CDR3 DNA reads TGTGCCAGCAGCCCCCTAGCGGGAGTAAGGGGGCAAGAGACCCAGTACTTC. Its translation: CASSPLAGVRGQETQYF.

This chain uses TRBV7-2 with TRBJ2-2; no reliable D call. V was clipped by 6 bases and J by 0 bases, with 11 bases between them. Germline V gives CDR1 SGHTA, CDR2 FQGNSA. This CDR3 is 15 amino acids long. CDR3 sequence reads: CASRRSLPNTGELFF. The CDR3 nucleotides read TGTGCCAGCAGGAGATCCTTACCGAACACCGGGGAGCTGTTTTTT.

This clone was seen more than once but under ten times. In DNA, the CDR3 is TGTGCGTGCAGTAGGGGGGGCTATGGCTACACCTTC. As protein: CACSRGGYGYTF. The chain uses TRBV30 and TRBJ1-2; D may be TRBD1 (6 bases). Germline V gene sequence: CDR1 GTSNPN, CDR2 SVGIG (reference sequence). CDR3 length: 12 amino acids.

This chain joins TRBV1 and TRBJ2-7; TRBD2, the D gene given by the table, was not confirmed from the DNA. TRBV1 is marked as a pseudogene. The length of the CDR3 is 16 residues. CDR3 bases: TGCACCAGCAGCCGGGAGGGACTAGCTTTTTCCTACGAGCAGTACTTC. Translated, it gives CTSSREGLAFSYEQYF.

The chain combines TRBV6-5 with TRBJ1-4, with TRBD1 matching 10 bases. CDR1 and CDR2 from the germline V gene are MNHEY and SVGAGI. The CDR3 is 15 amino acids. The J segment lost 8 bases and the V segment lost 2 bases, leaving 5 bases of the junction unmatched. The CDR3 reads CASSYAGTGAEKLFF. The DNA of the CDR3 is TGTGCCAGCAGTTACGCCGGGACAGGGGCCGAAAAACTGTTTTTT.

The chain links TRBV2 to TRBJ2-5; 12 bases align to TRBD2. CDR1 is SNHLY and CDR2 is FYNNEI in the germline V gene. The CDR3 has 15 amino acids. V was clipped by 6 bases and J by 3 bases; unmatched bases: 5. The CDR3 region is CASRGLAGREETQYF. The CDR3, as DNA: TGTGCCAGCAGAGGACTAGCGGGACGGGAAGAGACCCAGTACTTC.

The gene calls are TRBV28 and TRBJ2-6; unclear D gene. The CDR3 totals 14 residues. Germline lookup yields CDR1 MDHEN and CDR2 SYDVKM. Deletions cut 8 bases from V and 2 bases from J, with 10 bases between. CDR3 sequence: CASYPGAGANVLTF. The CDR3 nucleotides are TGTGCCAGCTACCCTGGGGCTGGGGCCAACGTCCTGACTTTC.

The chain carries TRBV19 and TRBJ2-6; 10 nucleotides align to TRBD1. Trimming at V came to 4 bases and at J to 2 bases, leaving 11 bases not matched to a gene. The germline gives CDR1 LNHDA, CDR2 SQIVND (reference sequence). The length of the CDR3 is 19 residues. CDR3 nucleotides: TGTGCCAGTAGTACACAACCCGGGACAGGGGTGCCTGGGGCCAACGTCCTGACTTTC. It codes for CASSTQPGTGVPGANVLTF. Filled out from reference TRBV19 and TRBJ2-6, the complete variable domain reads DGGITQSPKYLFRKEGQNVTLSCEQNLNHDAMYWYRQDPGQGLRLIYYSQIVNDFQKGDIAEGYSVSREKKESFPLTVTSAQKNPTAFYLCASSTQPGTGVPGANVLTFGAGSRLTVL.

The rearrangement links TRBV18 to TRBJ2-7, with TRBD1 identical over 7 bases. Germline CDR1 reads KGHSH; CDR2 reads LQKENI. Unmatched junction bases numbered 4, after V lost 5 bases and J lost 3 bases. There are 13 residues in the CDR3. CDR3 DNA sequence: TGTGCCAGCTCAGGGACAGTGAGCTACGAGCAGTACTTC. This gives the protein CASSGTVSYEQYF. Variable domain in full (rest from reference TRBV18 and TRBJ2-7): NAGVMQNPRHLVRRRGQEARLRCSPMKGHSHVYWYRQLPEEGLKFMVYLQKENIIDESGMPKERFSAEFPKEGPSILRIQQVVRGDSAAYFCASSGTVSYEQYFGPGTRLTVT.

The chain carries TRBV5-1 and TRBJ2-7; D is ambiguous. The CDR3 contains 15 residues. V lost 4 bases, J lost 4 bases, and 18 bases lay in between. Per the germline V gene, CDR1 is SGHRS and CDR2 is YFSETQ. The CDR3 DNA reads TGCGCCAGCAGCCCGGCGGACGATCCGCCTTACGAGCAGTACTTC. Translation gives CASSPADDPPYEQYF.

The chain links TRBV5-4 to TRBJ2-3; tentatively, D is TRBD1 or TRBD2 (7 bases each). The germline gives CDR1 SGHNT, CDR2 YYREEE (reference sequence). The CDR3 runs to 16 residues. The V end was cut by 4 bases, the J end by 0 bases, with 15 bases between. CDR3: CASSPQGGSSTDTQYF. Here the CDR3 DNA reads TGTGCCAGCAGCCCGCAGGGGGGGAGTAGCACAGATACGCAGTATTTT. Based on the CDR3 plus reference TRBV5-4 and TRBJ2-3, the full variable domain is ETGVTQSPTHLIKTRGQQVTLRCSSQSGHNTVSWYQQALGQGPQFIFQYYREEENGRGNFPPRFSGLQFPNYSSELNVNALELDDSALYLCASSPQGGSSTDTQYFGPGTRLTVL.

The V call is TRBV5-1, the J call TRBJ2-5; TRBD1 matches at 8 bases. The junction had 7 bases not matched to a gene; V was cut back by 4 bases and J by 5 bases. The germline CDR1 and CDR2 sequences are SGHRS and YFSETQ. This CDR3 spans 14 amino acids. CDR3 region: CASSRGQGKETQYF. CDR3 nucleotides: TGCGCCAGCAGCAGAGGACAGGGCAAGGAGACCCAGTACTTC.

The rearrangement links TRBV19 to TRBJ2-3; D may correspond to TRBD1 or TRBD2 (6 bases each). CDR3 length: 13 residues. V was clipped by 5 bases and J by 4 bases, with 10 bases between them. Germline-derived CDR1 and CDR2 are LNHDA and SQIVND (reference sequence). DNA of the CDR3: TGTGCCAGTAGTCAAGGGGGGCCAGATACGCAGTATTTT. It translates to CASSQGGPDTQYF.

This sequence joins TRBV5-1 and TRBJ2-3; D not certain. The CDR3 consists of 12 residues. CDR1 is SGHRS and CDR2 is YFSETQ in the germline V gene. Trimming removed 1 base from V and 3 bases from J, with 3 bases in between. The DNA of the CDR3 is TGCGCCAGCAGCTTGAATACAGATACGCAGTATTTT. This sequence encodes CASSLNTDTQYF.

The V and J genes are TRBV4-3 and TRBJ2-7, with 9 bases matching TRBD1. Germline assignment: CDR1 LGHNA and CDR2 YSLEER. There are 14 residues in the CDR3. V trimming: 1 base; J trimming: 2 bases; junction bases outside the gene matches: 0. The CDR3 protein is CASSQGQGAYEQYF. For the CDR3, the DNA is TGCGCCAGCAGCCAAGGACAGGGGGCCTACGAGCAGTACTTC.